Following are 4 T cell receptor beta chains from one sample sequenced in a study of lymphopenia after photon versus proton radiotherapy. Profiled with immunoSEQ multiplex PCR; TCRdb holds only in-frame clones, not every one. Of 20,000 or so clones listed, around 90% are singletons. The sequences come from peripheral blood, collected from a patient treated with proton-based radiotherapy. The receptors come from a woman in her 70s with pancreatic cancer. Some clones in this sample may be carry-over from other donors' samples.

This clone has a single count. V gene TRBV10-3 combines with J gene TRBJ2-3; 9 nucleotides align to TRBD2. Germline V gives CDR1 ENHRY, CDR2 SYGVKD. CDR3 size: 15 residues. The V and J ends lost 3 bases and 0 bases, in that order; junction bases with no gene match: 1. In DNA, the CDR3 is TGTGCCATCAGTGATGGACTAGCGAGCACAGATACGCAGTATTTT. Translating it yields CAISDGLASTDTQYF.

For the CDR3, the DNA is TGTGCCAGCAGCTACCAGGGGCCATTCAATCAGCCCCAGCATTTT. Residues: CASSYQGPFNQPQHF. The chain links TRBV5-8 to TRBJ1-5; possibly TRBD1 for D (6 bases). Germline values: CDR1 SGHTS, CDR2 YDEGEE. The germline V and J ends were trimmed by 3 bases and 3 bases, with 13 bases remaining between them. CDR3 size: 15 residues.

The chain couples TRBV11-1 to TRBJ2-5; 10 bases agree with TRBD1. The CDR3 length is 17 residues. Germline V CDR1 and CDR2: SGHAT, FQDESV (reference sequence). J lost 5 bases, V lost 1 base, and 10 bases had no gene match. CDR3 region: CASSLGTGTGARETQYF. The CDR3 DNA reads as TGTGCCAGCAGCTTAGGCACCGGGACAGGGGCTCGGGAGACCCAGTACTTC.

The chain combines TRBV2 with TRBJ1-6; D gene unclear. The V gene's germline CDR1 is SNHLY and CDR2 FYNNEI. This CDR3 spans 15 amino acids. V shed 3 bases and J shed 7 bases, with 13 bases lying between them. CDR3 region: CASSDKGLLNSPLHF. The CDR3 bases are TGTGCCAGCAGTGATAAGGGTTTACTAAATTCACCCCTCCACTTT.